The present entry profiles one TCR beta chain with its context. Its antigen is unidentified. This entry comes from a study of cytomegalovirus exposure and HLA in healthy donors. The V and J ends lost 1 base and 10 bases, in that order; junction bases with no gene match: 10. Germline lookup yields CDR1 GTSNPN and CDR2 SVGIG (reference sequence). The CDR3 is 15 residues long. The study, taken as a whole, reports: DRB1 showed the most TCR associations and HLA-C the fewest in a later analysis, as rates varied by HLA locus. HLA restriction was apparent for most CMV-associated TCR beta chains in a later analysis.

PCR amplification relied on 60 Vbeta primers (plus 13 Jbeta primers). In the original analysis: In a later analysis, approximately 80 million unique TCR beta chains included roughly 11 million shared by two or more donors. Profiling relied on immunoSEQ multiplex PCR, and the TCRdb table lists in-frame clones only, not all of them. Clonal size and the V and J genes are those of that table, whereas D and trimming came from the DNA. This sample has tens of thousands of clones; around 75% occur once, and the top ten carry under 2.5%. The clonotype originates from a man aged 40-55 years in good health and CMV-seronegative. This chain joins TRBV30 and TRBJ2-1, with 10 positions matching TRBD2. Material: PBMCs. As DNA, the CDR3 is TGTGCCTGGAGTGGAAATAGCGGGGGGCGCCGGGAGCAGTTCTTC. It yields the protein CAWSGNSGGRREQFF.